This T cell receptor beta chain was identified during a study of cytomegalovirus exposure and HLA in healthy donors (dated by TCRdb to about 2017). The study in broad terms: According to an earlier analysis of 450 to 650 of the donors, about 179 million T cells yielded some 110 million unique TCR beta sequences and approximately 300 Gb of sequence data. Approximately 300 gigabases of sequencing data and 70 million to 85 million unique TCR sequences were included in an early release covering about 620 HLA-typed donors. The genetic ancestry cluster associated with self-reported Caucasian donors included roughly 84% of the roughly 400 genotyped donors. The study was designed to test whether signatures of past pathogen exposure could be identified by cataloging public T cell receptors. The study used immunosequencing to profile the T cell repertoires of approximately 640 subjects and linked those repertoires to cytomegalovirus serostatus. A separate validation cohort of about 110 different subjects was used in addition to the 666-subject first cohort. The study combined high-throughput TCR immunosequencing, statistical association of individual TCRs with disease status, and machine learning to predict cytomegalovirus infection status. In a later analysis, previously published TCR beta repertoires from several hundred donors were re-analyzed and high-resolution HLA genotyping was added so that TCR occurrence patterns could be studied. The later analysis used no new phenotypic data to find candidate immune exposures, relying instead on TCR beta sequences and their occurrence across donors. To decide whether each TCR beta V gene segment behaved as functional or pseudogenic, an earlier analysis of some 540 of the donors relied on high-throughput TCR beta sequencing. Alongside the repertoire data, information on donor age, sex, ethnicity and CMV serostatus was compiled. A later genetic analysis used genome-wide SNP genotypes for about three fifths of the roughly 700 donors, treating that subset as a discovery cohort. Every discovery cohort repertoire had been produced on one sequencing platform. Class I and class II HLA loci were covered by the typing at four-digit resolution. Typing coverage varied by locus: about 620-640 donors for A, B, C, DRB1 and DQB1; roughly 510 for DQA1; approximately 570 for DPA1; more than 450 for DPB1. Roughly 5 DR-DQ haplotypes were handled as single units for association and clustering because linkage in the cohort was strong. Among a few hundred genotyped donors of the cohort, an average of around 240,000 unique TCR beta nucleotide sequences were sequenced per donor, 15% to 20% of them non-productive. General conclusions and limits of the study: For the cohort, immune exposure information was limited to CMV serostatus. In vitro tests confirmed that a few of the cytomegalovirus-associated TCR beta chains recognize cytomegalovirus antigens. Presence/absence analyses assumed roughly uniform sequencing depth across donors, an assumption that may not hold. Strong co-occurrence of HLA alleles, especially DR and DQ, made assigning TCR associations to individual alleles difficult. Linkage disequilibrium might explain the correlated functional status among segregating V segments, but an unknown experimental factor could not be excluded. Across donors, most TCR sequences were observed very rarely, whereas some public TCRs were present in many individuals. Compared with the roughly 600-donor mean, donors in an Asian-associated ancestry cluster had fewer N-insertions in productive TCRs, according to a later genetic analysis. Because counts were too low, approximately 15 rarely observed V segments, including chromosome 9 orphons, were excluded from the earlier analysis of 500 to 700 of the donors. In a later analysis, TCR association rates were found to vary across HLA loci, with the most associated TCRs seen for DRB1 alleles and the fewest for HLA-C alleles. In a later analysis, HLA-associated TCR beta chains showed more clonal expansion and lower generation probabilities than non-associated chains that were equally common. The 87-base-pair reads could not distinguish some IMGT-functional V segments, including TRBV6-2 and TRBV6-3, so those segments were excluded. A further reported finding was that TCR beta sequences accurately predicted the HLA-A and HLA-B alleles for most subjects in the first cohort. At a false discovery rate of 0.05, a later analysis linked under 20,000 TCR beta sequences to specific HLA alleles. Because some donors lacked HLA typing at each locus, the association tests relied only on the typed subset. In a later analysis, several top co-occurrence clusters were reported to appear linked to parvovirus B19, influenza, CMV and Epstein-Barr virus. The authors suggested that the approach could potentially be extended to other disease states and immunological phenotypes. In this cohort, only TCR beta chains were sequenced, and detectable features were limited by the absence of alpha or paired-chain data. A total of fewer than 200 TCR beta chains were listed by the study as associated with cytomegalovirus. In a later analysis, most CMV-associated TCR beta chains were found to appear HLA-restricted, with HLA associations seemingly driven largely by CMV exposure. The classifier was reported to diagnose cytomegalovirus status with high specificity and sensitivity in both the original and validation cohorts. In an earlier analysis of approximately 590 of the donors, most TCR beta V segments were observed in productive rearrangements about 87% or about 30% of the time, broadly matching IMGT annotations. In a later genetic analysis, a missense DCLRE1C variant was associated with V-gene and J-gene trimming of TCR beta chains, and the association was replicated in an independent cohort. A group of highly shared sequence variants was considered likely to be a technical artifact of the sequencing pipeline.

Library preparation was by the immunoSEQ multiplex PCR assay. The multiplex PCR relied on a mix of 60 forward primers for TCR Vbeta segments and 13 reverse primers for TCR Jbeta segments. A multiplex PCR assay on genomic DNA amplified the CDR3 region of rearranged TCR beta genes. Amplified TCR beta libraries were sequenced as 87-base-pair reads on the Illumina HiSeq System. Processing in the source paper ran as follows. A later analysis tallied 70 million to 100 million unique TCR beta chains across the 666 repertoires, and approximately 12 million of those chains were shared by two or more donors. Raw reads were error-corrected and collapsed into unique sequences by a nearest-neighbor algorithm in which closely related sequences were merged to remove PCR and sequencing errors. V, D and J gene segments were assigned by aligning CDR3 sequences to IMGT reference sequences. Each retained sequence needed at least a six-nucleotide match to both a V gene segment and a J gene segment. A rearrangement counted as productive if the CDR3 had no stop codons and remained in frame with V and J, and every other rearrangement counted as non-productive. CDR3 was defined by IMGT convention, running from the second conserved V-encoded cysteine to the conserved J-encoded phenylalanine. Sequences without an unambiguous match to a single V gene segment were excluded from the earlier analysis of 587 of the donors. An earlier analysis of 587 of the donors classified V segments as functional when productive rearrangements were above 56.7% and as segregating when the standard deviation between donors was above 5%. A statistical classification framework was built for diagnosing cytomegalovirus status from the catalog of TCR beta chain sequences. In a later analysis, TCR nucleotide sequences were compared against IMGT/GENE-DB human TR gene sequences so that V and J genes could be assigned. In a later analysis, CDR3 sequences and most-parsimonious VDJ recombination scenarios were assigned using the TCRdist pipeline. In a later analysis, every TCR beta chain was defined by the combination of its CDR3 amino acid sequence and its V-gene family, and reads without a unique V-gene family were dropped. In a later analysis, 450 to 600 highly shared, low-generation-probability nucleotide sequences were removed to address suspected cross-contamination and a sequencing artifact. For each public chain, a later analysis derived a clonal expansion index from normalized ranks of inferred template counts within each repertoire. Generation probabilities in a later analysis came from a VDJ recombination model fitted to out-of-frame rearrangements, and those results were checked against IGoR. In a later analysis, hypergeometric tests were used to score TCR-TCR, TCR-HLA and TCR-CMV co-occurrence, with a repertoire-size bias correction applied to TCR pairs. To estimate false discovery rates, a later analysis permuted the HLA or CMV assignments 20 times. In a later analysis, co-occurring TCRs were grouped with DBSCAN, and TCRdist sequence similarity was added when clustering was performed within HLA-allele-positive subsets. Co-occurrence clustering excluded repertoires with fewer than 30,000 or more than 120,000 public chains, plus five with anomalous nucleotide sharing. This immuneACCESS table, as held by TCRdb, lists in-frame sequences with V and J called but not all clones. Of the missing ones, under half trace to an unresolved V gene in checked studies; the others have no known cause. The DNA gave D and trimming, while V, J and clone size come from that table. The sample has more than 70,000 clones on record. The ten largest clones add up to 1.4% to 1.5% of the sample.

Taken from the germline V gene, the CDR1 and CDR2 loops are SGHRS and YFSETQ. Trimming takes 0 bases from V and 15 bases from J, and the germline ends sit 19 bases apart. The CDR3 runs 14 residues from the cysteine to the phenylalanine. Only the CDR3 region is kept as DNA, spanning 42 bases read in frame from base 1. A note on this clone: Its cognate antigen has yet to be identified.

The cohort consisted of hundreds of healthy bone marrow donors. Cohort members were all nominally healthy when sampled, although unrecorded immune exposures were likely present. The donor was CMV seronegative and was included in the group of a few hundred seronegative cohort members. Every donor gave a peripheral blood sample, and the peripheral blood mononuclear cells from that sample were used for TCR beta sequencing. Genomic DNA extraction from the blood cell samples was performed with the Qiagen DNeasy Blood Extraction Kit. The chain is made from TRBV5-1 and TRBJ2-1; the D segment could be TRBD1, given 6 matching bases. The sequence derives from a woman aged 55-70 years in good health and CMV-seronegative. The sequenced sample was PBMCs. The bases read TGCGCCAGCAGCTTGGGAGGTACAGGGCGAGTTACGTTCTTC. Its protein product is CASSLGGTGRVTFF.